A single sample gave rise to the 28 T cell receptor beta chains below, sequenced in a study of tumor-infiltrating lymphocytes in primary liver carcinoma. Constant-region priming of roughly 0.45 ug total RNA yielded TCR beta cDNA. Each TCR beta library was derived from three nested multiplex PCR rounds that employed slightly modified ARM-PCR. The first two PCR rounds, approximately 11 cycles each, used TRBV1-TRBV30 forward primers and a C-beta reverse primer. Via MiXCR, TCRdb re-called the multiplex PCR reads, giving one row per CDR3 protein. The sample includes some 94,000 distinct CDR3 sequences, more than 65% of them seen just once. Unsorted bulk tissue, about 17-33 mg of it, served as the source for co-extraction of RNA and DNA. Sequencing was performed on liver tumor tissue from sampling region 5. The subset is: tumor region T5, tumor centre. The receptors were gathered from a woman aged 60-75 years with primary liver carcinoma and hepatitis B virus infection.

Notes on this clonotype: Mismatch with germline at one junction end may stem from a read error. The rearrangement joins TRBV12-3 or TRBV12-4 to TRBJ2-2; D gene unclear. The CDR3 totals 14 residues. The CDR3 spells CVSSLTADTGELFF. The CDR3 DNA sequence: TGTGTCAGCAGTTTAACCGCGGACACCGGGGAGCTGTTTTTT.

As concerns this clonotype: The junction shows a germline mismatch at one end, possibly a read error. The chain's CDR3 is CASCYQGYGYTF. The CDR3 DNA is TGTGCCAGCTGTTACCAGGGATATGGCTACACCTTC. This sequence joins TRBV6-2 or TRBV6-3 and TRBJ1-2; possible D gene TRBD1, 5 bases. The CDR3 contains 12 residues. Per germline, CDR1 MNHEY and CDR2 SVGEGT.

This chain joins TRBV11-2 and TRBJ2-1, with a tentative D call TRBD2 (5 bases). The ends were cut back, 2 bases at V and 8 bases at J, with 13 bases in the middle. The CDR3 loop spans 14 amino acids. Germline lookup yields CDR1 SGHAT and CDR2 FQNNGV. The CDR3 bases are TGTGCCAGCAGCTTATGGCTAGCCTTCTATGAGCAGTTCTTC. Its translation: CASSLWLAFYEQFF.

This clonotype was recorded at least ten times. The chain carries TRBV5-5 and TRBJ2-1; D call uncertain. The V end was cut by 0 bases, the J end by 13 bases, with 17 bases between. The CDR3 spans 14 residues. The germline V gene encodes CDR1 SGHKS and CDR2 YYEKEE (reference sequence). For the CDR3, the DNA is TGTGCCAGCAGCTTGGGGGGAACCGACGTTATCCAGTTCTTC. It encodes CASSLGGTDVIQFF.

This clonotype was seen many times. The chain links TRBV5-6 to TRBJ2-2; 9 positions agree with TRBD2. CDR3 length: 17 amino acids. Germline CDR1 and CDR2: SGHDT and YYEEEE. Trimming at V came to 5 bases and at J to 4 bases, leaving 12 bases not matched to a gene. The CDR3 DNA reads TGTGCCAGCAGATCAGGTAGCGGGAGAAGTAGCACCGGGGAGCTGTTTTTT. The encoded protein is CASRSGSGRSSTGELFF.

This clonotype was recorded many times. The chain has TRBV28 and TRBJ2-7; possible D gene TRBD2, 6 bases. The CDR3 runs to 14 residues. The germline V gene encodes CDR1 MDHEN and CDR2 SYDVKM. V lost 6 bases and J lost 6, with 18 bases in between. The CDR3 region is CASSPAGRQVEQYF. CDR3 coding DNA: TGTGCCAGCAGCCCGGCGGGGCGCCAAGTCGAGCAGTACTTC.

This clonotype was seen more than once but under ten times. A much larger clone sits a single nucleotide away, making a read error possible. The chain's CDR3 is CSVAVRGEAFF. CDR3 nucleotide sequence: TGCAGCGTTGCGGTCCGCGGGGAAGCTTTCTTT. This sequence joins TRBV29-1 and TRBJ1-1; D is undetermined. V was pared by 4 bases and J by 8 bases, with 11 bases between. The CDR3 is 11 residues long. The germline CDR1 and CDR2 sequences are SQVTM and ANQGSEA.

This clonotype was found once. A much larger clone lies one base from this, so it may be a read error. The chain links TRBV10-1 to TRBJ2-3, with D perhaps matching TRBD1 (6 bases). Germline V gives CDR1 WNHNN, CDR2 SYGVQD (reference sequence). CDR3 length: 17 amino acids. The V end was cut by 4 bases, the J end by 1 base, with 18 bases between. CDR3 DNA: TGCGCCAGCAGTGGAGGTATTGGGAAGGGGGGCACAGATACGCAGTATTTT. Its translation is CASSGGIGKGGTDTQYF.

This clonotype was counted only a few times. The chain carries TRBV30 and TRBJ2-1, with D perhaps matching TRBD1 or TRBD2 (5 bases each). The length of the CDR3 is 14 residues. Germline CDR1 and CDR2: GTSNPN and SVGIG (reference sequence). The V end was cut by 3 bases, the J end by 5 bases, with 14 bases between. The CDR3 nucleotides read TGTGCCTGGAGGGCTCCCGGGACCCACAATGAGCAGTTCTTC. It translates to CAWRAPGTHNEQFF. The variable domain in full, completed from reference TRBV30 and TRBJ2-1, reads SQTIHQWPATLVQPVGSPLSLECTVEGTSNPNLYWYRQAAGRGLQLLFYSVGIGQISSEVPQNLSASRPQDRQFILSSKKLLLSDSGFYLCAWRAPGTHNEQFFGPGTRLTVL.

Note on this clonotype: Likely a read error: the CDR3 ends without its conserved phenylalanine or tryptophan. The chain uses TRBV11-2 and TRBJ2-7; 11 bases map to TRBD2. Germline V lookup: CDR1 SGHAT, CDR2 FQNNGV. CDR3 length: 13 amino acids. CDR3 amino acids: CVSSLTSGSEQYY. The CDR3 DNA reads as TGTGTCAGCAGTTTAACTAGCGGGAGCGAGCAGTACTAC.

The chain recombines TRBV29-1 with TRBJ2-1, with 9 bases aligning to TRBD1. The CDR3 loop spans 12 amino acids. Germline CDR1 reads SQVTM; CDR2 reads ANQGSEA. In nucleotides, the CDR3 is TGCAGTGTCCGGACAGGGGAATCGATCGAGTTCTTC. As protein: CSVRTGESIEFF.

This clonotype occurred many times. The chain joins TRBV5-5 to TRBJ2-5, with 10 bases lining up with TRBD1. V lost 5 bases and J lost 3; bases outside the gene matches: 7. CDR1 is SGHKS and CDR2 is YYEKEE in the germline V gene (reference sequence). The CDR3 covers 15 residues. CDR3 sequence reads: CASRGDRGGKETQYF. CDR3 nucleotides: TGTGCCAGCAGGGGGGACAGGGGAGGAAAAGAGACCCAGTACTTC.

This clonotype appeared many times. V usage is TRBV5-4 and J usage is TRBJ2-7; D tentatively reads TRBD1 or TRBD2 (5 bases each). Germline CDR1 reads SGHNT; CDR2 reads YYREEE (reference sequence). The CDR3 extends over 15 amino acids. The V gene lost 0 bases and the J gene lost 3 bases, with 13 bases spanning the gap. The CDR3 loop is CASSLATGAGYEQYF. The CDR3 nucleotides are TGTGCCAGCAGCTTGGCGACCGGGGCAGGCTACGAGCAGTACTTC.

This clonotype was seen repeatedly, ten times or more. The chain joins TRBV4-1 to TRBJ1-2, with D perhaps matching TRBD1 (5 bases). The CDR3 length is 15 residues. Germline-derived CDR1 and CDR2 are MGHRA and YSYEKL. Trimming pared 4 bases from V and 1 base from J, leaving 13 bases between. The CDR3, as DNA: TGCGCCAGCAGCCCCCCGACGGGACTTAACTATGGCTACACCTTC. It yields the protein CASSPPTGLNYGYTF.

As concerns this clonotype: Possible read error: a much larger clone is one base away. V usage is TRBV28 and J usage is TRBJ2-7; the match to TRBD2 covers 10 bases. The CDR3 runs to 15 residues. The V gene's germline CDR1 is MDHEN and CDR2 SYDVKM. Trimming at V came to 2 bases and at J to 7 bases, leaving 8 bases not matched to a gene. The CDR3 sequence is CASSLAASGSQEQYF. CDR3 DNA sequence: TGTGCCAGCAGTTTAGCGGCTAGCGGGAGTCAGGAGCAGTACTTC.

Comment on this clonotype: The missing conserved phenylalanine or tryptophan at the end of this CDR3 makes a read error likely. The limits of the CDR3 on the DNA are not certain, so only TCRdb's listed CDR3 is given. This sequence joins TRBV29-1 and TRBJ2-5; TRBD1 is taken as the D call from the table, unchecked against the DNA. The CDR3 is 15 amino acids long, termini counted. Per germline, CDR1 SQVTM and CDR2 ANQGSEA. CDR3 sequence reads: CTVEGGTGEQETQCS.

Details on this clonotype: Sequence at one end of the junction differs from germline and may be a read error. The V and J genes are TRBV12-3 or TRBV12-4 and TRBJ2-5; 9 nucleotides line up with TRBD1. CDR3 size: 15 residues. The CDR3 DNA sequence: TGTGTCAGCAGTTTTTCCACAGGGGGCGCGGATACCCAGTACTTC. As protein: CVSSFSTGGADTQYF.

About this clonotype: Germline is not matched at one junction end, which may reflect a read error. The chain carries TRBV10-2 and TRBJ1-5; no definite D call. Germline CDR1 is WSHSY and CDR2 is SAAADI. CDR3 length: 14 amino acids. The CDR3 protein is CASSERQSHQRQQF. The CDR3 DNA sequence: TGCGCCAGCAGTGAGAGGCAGTCCCATCAGCGCCAGCAGTTT.

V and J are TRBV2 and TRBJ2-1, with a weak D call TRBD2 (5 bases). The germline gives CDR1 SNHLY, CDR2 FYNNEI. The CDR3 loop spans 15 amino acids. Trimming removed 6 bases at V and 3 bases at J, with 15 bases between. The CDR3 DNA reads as TGTGCCAGCAGCGCCTCTGGACGGGACTACAATGAGCAGTTCTTC. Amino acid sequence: CASSASGRDYNEQFF.

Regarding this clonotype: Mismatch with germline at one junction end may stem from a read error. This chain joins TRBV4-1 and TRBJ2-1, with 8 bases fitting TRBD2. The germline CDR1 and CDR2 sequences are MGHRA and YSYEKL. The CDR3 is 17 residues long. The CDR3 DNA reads TGTGCCAGCAGCCAAGGGGCAGCGGGAGTCCCTTACAATGAGCAGTTCTTC. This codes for CASSQGAAGVPYNEQFF.

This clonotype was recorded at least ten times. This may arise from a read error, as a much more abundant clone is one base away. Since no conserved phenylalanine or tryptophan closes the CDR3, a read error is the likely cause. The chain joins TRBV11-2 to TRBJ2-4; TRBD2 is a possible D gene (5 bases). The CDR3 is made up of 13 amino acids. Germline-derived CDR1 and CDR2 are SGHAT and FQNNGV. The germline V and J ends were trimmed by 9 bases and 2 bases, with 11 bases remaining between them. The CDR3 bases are TGTGCCAGTTCACTAGAGTCCAAAAACATTCAGTACCTC. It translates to CASSLESKNIQYL.

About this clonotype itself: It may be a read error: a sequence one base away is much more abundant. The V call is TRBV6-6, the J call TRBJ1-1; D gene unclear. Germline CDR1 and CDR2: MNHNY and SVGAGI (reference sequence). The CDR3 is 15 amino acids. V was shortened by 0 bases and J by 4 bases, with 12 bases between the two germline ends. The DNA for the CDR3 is TGTGCCAGCAGTTACTCTGCAGCCCTGAGCACTGAAGCTTTCTTT. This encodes CASSYSAALSTEAFF.

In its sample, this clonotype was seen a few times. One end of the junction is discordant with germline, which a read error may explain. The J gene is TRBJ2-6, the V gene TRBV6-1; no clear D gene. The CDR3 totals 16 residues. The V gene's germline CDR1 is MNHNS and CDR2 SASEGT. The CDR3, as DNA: TGTGCCAACAGTAGAACCTTCCCCTCTGGGGCCAACGTCCTGACTTTC. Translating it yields CANSRTFPSGANVLTF.

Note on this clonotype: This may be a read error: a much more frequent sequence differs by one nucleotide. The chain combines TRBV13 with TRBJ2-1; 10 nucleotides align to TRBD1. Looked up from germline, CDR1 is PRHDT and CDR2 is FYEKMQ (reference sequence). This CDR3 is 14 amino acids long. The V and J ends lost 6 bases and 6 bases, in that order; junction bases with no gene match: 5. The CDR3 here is CASRHRDRGNEQFF. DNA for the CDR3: TGTGCCAGCAGGCACCGGGACAGGGGCAATGAGCAGTTCTTC.

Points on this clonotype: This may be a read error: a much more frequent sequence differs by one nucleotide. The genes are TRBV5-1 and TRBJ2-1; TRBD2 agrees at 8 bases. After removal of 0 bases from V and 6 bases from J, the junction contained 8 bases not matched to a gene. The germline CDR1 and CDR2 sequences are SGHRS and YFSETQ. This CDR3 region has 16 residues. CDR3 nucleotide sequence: TGCGCCAGCAGCTTGGACCCCAACGGGAGGGCCAATGAGCAGTTCTTC. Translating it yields CASSLDPNGRANEQFF.

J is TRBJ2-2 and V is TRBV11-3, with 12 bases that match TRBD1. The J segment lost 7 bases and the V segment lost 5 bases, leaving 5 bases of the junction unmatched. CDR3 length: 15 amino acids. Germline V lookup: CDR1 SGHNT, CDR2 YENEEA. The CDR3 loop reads CASSPGTGGSGELFF. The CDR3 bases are TGTGCCAGCAGCCCCGGGACAGGGGGCAGCGGGGAGCTGTTTTTT.

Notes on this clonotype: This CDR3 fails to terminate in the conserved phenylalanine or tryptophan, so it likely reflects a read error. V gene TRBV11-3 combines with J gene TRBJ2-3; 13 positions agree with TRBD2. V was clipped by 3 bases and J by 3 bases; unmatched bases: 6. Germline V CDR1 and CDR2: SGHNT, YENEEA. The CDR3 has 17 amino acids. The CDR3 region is CASSFGTSGTGTDTQYL. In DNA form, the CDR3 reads TGTGCCAGCAGCTTTGGGACTAGCGGGACCGGTACAGATACGCAGTATTTG.

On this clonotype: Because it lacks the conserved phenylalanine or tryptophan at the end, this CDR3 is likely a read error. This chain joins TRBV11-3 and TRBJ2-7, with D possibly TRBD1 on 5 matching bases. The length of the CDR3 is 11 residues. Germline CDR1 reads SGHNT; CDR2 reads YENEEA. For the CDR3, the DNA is TGTGCGAGCAGACAGAGTTACGAGCAGTACTTA. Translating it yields CASRQSYEQYL.